This T cell receptor beta chain emerged from a study of blood T cell repertoires in COVID-19. About the research overall: T cells, B-cell-depleted T cells, or PBMCs provided the cDNA or gDNA that served as material.

Sequencing used immunoSEQ multiplex PCR; TCRdb keeps in-frame clones, though not all of them. This table holds around 60,000 clones, roughly 74% found once. V shed 5 bases and J 3 bases; nucleotides not matched to a gene: 6. Germline values: CDR1 SGHTA, CDR2 FQGNSA. This CDR3 has 14 amino acids. What was sequenced was peripheral blood. This TCR derives from a woman over 75 with acute or convalescent COVID-19. The J gene is TRBJ2-7, the V gene TRBV7-2; 8 bases fit TRBD1. The CDR3 DNA is TGTGCCAGCAGCGGTGACAGGGGCGGCTACGAGCAGTACTTC. Residues: CASSGDRGGYEQYF.